This is a list of T cell receptor beta chains from one sample in a study of beta chain features in type 1 diabetes. Libraries were prepared by immunoSEQ multiplex PCR; TCRdb keeps only in-frame clonotypes and omits some of them. The data contain around 450,000 clones, around 10% of them singletons. Input material: naive CD4+ T cells from blood. The receptors were sampled from a woman under 30 in good health. Both conserved end residues are part of each CDR3. The D gene is left open where the match is weak. Clone size is shown for a subset of rows, as once, few, many or a class of expanded clone.

clone_size,d_call,j_call,v_call,cdr3_nt,cdr3_aa
few,NA,TRBJ1-1,TRBV27,TGTGCCAGCGAAAGAGAGAACACTGAAGCTTTCTTT,CASERENTEAFF
NA,TRBD1,TRBJ1-1,TRBV2,TGTGCCAGCAGTGAAGGATGGTCGACAGGGGGCCCTGAAGCTTTCTTT,CASSEGWSTGGPEAFF
NA,NA,TRBJ2-5,TRBV7-2,TGTGCCAGCAGCTTAGGGCCTACGCAAGAGACCCAGTACTTC,CASSLGPTQETQYF
few,NA,TRBJ1-5,TRBV25-1,TGTGCCAGCAGTCAAGGGGTAAGCAATCAGCCCCAGCATTTT,CASSQGVSNQPQHF
few,NA,TRBJ1-5,TRBV30,TGTGCCTGGAGTGAGGGCCCCAGCGGCAATCAGCCCCAGCATTTT,CAWSEGPSGNQPQHF
NA,NA,TRBJ1-5,TRBV16,TGTGCCAGCAGGCTGACAGGCGGAGGTCAGCCCCAGCATTTT,CASRLTGGGQPQHF
few,NA,TRBJ1-1,TRBV19,TGTGCCAGTACAAGATTGGCAGGGAATGAAGCTTTCTTT,CASTRLAGNEAFF
few,NA,TRBJ2-7,TRBV6-5,TGTGCCAGCAGCCCCGGAAGATACGAGCAGTACTTC,CASSPGRYEQYF
once,TRBD1,TRBJ1-2,TRBV4-1,TGCGCCAGCAGCTTACCGCGACAGGGGGCCTTGTGGGGCTACACCTTC,CASSLPRQGALWGYTF
NA,NA,TRBJ1-5,TRBV30,TGTGCCTGGAGTCCCCGTCCAGGTGGTAGCAATCAGCCCCAGCATTTT,CAWSPRPGGSNQPQHF
few,TRBD2,TRBJ2-4,TRBV13,TGTGCCAGCAGCTCCTACCCTTGGACTAGCGGGAGTATATCCAAAAACATTCAGTACTTC,CASSSYPWTSGSISKNIQYF
NA,TRBD1,TRBJ2-1,TRBV9,TGTGCCAGCAGCGTGGGGACAGGGACCTACAATGAGCAGTTCTTC,CASSVGTGTYNEQFF
NA,NA,TRBJ1-2,TRBV4-3,TGCGCCAGCAGCCAAGACAGTAGGAATGGCTACACCTTC,CASSQDSRNGYTF
NA,NA,TRBJ1-2,TRBV4-2,TGTGCCAGCAGCCAAGGCCTAGGCAGCGCCTATGGCTACACCTTC,CASSQGLGSAYGYTF
few,NA,TRBJ2-3,TRBV5-1,TGCGCCAGCAGCCCAGGGGTACCCAGGTCAGATACGCAGTATTTT,CASSPGVPRSDTQYF
few,NA,TRBJ2-7,TRBV20-1,TGCAGTGCTGGGTCCTACGAGCAGTACTTC,CSAGSYEQYF
NA,NA,TRBJ2-7,TRBV11-3,TGTGCCAGCAGCTTTTACACCTCCTACGAGCAGTACTTC,CASSFYTSYEQYF
NA,TRBD2,TRBJ2-1,TRBV4-1,TGCGCCAGCAGCCAAGGGAGGCAGCGGGGGCGCTTAAATGAGCAGTTCTTC,CASSQGRQRGRLNEQFF
NA,NA,TRBJ2-5,TRBV7-2,TGTGCCAGCAGCTTATCAGGGGAAGAGACCCAGTACTTC,CASSLSGEETQYF
many,NA,TRBJ1-5,TRBV30,TGTGCCATGGCGGGGCCCAATCAGCCCCAGCATTTT,CAMAGPNQPQHF
NA,TRBD1,TRBJ2-3,TRBV4-3,TGCGCCAGCAGCCAAGATTCGGTCCCAACAGGGGGAGTAAATACGCAGTATTTT,CASSQDSVPTGGVNTQYF
NA,NA,TRBJ2-7,TRBV7-2,TGTGCCAGCAGCTTAGCCGGCGAGCAGTACTTC,CASSLAGEQYF
few,NA,TRBJ2-1,TRBV6-6,TGTGCCAGCAGGGAGCTCAATGAGCAGTTCTTC,CASRELNEQFF
NA,NA,TRBJ2-5,TRBV18,TGTGCCAGCTCCGGGATTCAAGAGACCCAGTACTTC,CASSGIQETQYF
NA,NA,TRBJ2-3,TRBV5-6,TGTGCCAGCAGCCTTCAGTATTCCCTCAGCACAGATACGCAGTATTTT,CASSLQYSLSTDTQYF
few,TRBD1,TRBJ1-4,TRBV7-2,TGTGCCAGCAGCGCGAGACAGGGTCGAAAACTGTTTTTT,CASSARQGRKLFF
few,NA,TRBJ2-7,TRBV5-1,TGCGCCAGCAACCCAACCGGGACACAACCCTACGAGCAGTACTTC,CASNPTGTQPYEQYF
few,NA,TRBJ2-3,TRBV7-9,TGTGCCAGCAGCCCGGCCCCGACAGATACGCAGTATTTT,CASSPAPTDTQYF
few,NA,TRBJ2-1,TRBV5-1,TGCGCCAGCAGCGGGAGCTCCTACAATGAGCAGTTCTTC,CASSGSSYNEQFF
NA,TRBD1,TRBJ1-2,TRBV7-2,TGTGCCAGCAGCCAACAACAGGGGGCGCAAGGCTACACCTTC,CASSQQQGAQGYTF
NA,TRBD2,TRBJ2-1,TRBV5-8,TGTGCCAGCAGCTTTGGACTAGCGGGAGGGGGCTCCTACAATGAGCAGTTCTTC,CASSFGLAGGGSYNEQFF
NA,NA,TRBJ2-7,TRBV6-5,TGTGCCAGCAGTTACATGTACGAGCAGTACTTC,CASSYMYEQYF